Included here is one TCR beta chain sequence, with context. Its cognate antigen is unknown. The germline V and J ends were trimmed by 6 bases and 0 bases, with 15 bases remaining between them. The germline gives CDR1 SEHNR, CDR2 FQNEAQ (reference sequence). The CDR3 consists of 17 residues. The sample belongs to a study of CD8 T cells in Susac syndrome. Those who served as multiple sclerosis controls were treatment-naive patients with stable or active relapsing-remitting disease. Overall study findings and caveats: The authors acknowledged that their TCR sequencing and HLA analysis involved a relatively small number of individuals.

RNA in amounts of about 0.5 to 1 ug was reverse transcribed with random hexamers. TCR beta CDR3 was amplified by immunoSEQ covering 54 Vbeta and 13 Jbeta. TCRdb fed the immunoSEQ multiplex PCR reads into MiXCR, producing one record per CDR3 protein. The sample lists about 150,000 distinct CDR3 sequences; just under 95% were seen once. The TCR comes from a human donor with multiple sclerosis. Sequenced: CD8+ T cells from PBMCs. The genes are TRBV7-9 and TRBJ1-6; TRBD1 is a possible D gene (6 bases). CDR3 sequence (DNA): TGTGCCAGCAGAGGGGGGCCCTCCAGCTCCTATAATTCACCCCTCCACTTT. Translated: CASRGGPSSSYNSPLHF.